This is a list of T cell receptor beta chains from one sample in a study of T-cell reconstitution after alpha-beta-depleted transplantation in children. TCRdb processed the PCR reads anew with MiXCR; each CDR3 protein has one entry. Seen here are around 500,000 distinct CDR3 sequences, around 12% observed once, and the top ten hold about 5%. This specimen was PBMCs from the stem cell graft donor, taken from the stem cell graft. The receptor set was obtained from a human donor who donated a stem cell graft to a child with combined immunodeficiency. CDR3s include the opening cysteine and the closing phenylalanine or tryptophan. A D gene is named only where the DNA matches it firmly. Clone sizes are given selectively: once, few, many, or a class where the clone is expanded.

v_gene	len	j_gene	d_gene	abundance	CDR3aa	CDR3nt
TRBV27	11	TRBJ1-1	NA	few	CASRGNAEAFF	TGTGCCAGCAGAGGTAACGCTGAAGCTTTCTTT
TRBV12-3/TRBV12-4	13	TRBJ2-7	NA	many	CASSFLTAYEQYF	TGTGCCAGCAGTTTTCTCACGGCCTACGAGCAGTACTTC
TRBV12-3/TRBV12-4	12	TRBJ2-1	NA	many	CASSGVGAGEFF	TGTGCCAGCAGTGGGGTGGGAGCGGGTGAGTTCTTC
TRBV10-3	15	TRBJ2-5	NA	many	CAISRRDLSQETQYF	TGTGCCATCAGTCGCCGGGACCTCAGCCAAGAGACCCAGTACTTC
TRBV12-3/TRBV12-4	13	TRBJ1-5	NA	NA	CASSGHPQGPQHF	TGTGCCAGCAGTGGACACCCCCAAGGGCCCCAGCATTTT
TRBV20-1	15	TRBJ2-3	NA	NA	CSARNTGNGPDTQYF	TGCAGTGCAAGAAACACAGGAAACGGCCCAGATACGCAGTATTTT
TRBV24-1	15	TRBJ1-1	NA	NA	CATSDGQSGSTEAFF	TGTGCCACCAGTGATGGACAGAGTGGTTCAACTGAAGCTTTCTTT
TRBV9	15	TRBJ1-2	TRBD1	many	CASSPTTGGNYGYTF	TGTGCCAGCAGCCCAACGACAGGGGGCAACTATGGCTACACCTTC
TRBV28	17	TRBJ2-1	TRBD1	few	CASSPRGQGANYNEQFF	TGTGCCAGCAGTCCCCGGGGACAGGGGGCGAACTACAATGAGCAGTTCTTC
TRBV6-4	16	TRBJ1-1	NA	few	CASSPEGAGLPGEAFF	TGTGCCAGCAGTCCCGAGGGCGCGGGGTTGCCAGGTGAAGCTTTCTTT
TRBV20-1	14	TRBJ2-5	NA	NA	CSAKNGRGGETQYF	TGCAGTGCTAAAAACGGGAGAGGGGGAGAGACCCAGTACTTC
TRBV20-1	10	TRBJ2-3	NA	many	CSASLDTQYF	TGCAGTGCTAGCTTAGATACGCAGTATTTT
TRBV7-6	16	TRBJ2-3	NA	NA	CASSLARLAGLDTQYF	TGTGCCAGCAGCTTAGCTCGGCTAGCCGGGCTGGATACGCAGTATTTT
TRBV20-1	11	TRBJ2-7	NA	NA	CSSGETYEQYF	TGCAGTTCCGGGGAGACCTACGAGCAGTACTTC
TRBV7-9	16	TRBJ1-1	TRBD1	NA	CASSNRDRGLSTEAFF	TGTGCCAGCAGCAACCGGGACAGGGGACTATCAACTGAAGCTTTCTTT
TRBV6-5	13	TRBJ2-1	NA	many	CASRPPGYNEQFF	TGTGCCAGCAGACCACCAGGGTACAATGAGCAGTTCTTC
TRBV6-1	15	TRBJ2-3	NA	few	CASSNRQGFTDTQYF	TGTGCCAGCAGCAACAGGCAGGGATTCACAGATACGCAGTATTTT
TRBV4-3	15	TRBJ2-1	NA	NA	CASSQARDRGWEQFF	TGCGCCAGCAGCCAAGCAAGGGACCGTGGCTGGGAGCAGTTCTTC
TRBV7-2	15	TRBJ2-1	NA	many	CASSTAGPSVGEQFF	TGTGCCAGCAGCACGGCGGGACCATCTGTGGGTGAGCAGTTCTTC
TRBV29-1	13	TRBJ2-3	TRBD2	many	CSTSGGSTDTQYF	TGCAGCACCAGCGGGGGAAGCACAGATACGCAGTATTTT
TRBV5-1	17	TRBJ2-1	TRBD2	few	CASSLGWTSGVMNEQFF	TGCGCCAGCAGCTTGGGGTGGACTAGCGGGGTAATGAATGAGCAGTTCTTC
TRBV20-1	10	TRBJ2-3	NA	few	CSASDLKQYF	TGCAGTGCTAGTGACCTAAAGCAGTATTTT
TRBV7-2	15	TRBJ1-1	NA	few	CASSRRTSGSPEAFF	TGTGCCAGCAGTCGTCGCACCTCAGGGAGCCCTGAAGCTTTCTTT
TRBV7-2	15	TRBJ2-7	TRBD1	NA	CASSLDRGRSYEQYF	TGTGCCAGCAGCCTAGACAGGGGGCGATCTTACGAGCAGTACTTC
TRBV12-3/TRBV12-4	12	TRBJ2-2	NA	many	CASSLSGGELFF	TGTGCCAGCAGTTTAAGTGGCGGGGAGCTGTTTTTT
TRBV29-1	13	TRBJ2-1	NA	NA	CSVHPNFGNEQFF	TGCAGCGTCCACCCGAATTTCGGCAATGAGCAGTTCTTC
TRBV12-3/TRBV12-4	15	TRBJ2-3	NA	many	CASSFWVVGPDTQYF	TGTGCCAGCAGTTTTTGGGTTGTAGGTCCAGATACGCAGTATTTT
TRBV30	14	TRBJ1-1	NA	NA	CAWSEDGPFLEAFF	TGTGCCTGGAGCGAAGACGGACCCTTCCTCGAAGCTTTCTTT
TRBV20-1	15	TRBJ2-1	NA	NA	CSAGGRPRSYNEQFF	TGCAGTGCTGGGGGTCGACCCCGCTCCTACAATGAGCAGTTCTTC
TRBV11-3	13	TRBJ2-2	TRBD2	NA	CASSPGGDRELFF	TGTGCCAGCAGCCCGGGGGGGGACCGGGAGCTGTTTTTT
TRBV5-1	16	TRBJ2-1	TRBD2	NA	CASSTLAGSSYNEQFF	TGCGCCAGCAGCACCCTAGCGGGATCCTCCTACAATGAGCAGTTCTTC
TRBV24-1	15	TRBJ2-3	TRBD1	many	CATSDTGGVTDTQYF	TGTGCCACCAGTGACACAGGGGGAGTCACAGATACGCAGTATTTT
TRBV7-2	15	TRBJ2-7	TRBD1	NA	CASSLTGTVSYEQYF	TGTGCCAGCAGCTTAACCGGGACAGTCTCCTACGAGCAGTACTTC
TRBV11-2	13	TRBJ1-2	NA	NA	CASSLDTIYGYTF	TGTGCCAGCAGCTTAGATACGATCTATGGCTACACCTTC
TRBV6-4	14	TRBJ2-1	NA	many	CASSTERGANEQFF	TGTGCCAGCAGCACCGAGAGGGGAGCCAATGAGCAGTTCTTC
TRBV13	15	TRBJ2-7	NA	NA	CASSPSEDRPYEQYF	TGTGCCAGCAGCCCAAGTGAGGACAGACCCTACGAGCAGTACTTC
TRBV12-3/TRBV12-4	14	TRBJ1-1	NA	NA	CASSFRGINTEAFF	TGTGCCAGCAGTTTTCGGGGAATTAACACTGAAGCTTTCTTT
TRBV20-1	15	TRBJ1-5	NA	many	CSARGGVYSNQPQHF	TGCAGTGCTAGAGGGGGAGTTTATAGCAATCAGCCCCAGCATTTT
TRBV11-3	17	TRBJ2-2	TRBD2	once	CASSSEGLGRGTGELFF	TGTGCCAGCAGCTCTGAGGGACTAGGACGGGGGACCGGGGAGCTGTTTTTT
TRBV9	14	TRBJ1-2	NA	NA	CASSAYTGWYGYTF	TGTGCCAGCAGCGCATATACAGGGTGGTATGGCTACACCTTC
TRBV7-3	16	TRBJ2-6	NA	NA	CASSLMTISGANVLTF	TGTGCCAGCAGCTTAATGACCATTTCTGGGGCCAACGTCCTGACTTTC
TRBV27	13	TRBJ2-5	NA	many	CASSLGPGETQYF	TGTGCCAGCAGTTTAGGACCGGGGGAGACCCAGTACTTC
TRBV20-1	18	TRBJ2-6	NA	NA	CRGPYPGWDSSGANVLTF	TGCAGGGGCCCGTATCCGGGGTGGGACTCTTCTGGGGCCAACGTCCTGACTTTC